This is a list of T cell receptor beta chains from one sample in a study of blood T cell repertoires in COVID-19. Profiled with immunoSEQ multiplex PCR; TCRdb holds only in-frame clones, not every one. This table has about 140,000 clones, approximately 86% appearing once. Input material: peripheral blood. The receptors shown here come from a human donor in a cohort sampled during active COVID-19. The CDR3 runs from the conserved cysteine through the conserved F or W. The order of the fields is V gene, clone size, J gene, D gene, CDR3 DNA, CDR3 protein. D genes are given only for firm matches. Size is omitted from some rows. Given values are once, few, many or a class for expanded clones.

TRBV27	NA	TRBJ1-1	TRBD1	TGTGCCAGCAGTCGGGACAGAAGCAACACTGAAGCTTTCTTT	CASSRDRSNTEAFF
TRBV6-1	NA	TRBJ2-2	TRBD2	TGTGCCAGCAGTGAAACCAGCGGGGGGGCCGGGGAGCTGTTTTTT	CASSETSGGAGELFF
TRBV4-1	once	TRBJ1-1	TRBD1	TGCGCCAGCAGCCAACATTTGGACAGGGCGTCCCTGAACACTGAAGCTTTCTTT	CASSQHLDRASLNTEAFF
TRBV2	NA	TRBJ2-1	NA	TGTGCCAGCAGTGAAGGGAGGGGCAATGAGCAGTTCTTC	CASSEGRGNEQFF
TRBV2	NA	TRBJ2-1	TRBD2	TGTGCCGGGGGGCGTCGGGCGGGGGGCCCTTTAATTGTGTTCTTC	CAGGRRAGGPLIVFF
TRBV24-1	NA	TRBJ1-5	NA	TGTGCCACCAGTGATTTGGGCTTTCAGCCCCAGCATTTT	CATSDLGFQPQHF
TRBV7-2	NA	TRBJ2-1	NA	TGTGCCAGCAGCTTAGAGGTCGGAACCAGGAACAATGAGCAGTTCTTC	CASSLEVGTRNNEQFF
TRBV20-1	NA	TRBJ2-7	NA	TGCAGTGCAGCTGACTACGAGCAGTACTTC	CSAADYEQYF
TRBV20-1	NA	TRBJ2-1	NA	TGCAGTGCTGACAGGCGCACCGAGCAGTTCTTC	CSADRRTEQFF
TRBV7-8	NA	TRBJ2-1	TRBD1	TGTGCCAGCAGCTTAGCGACAGGGGACAATGAGCAGTTCTTC	CASSLATGDNEQFF
TRBV30	NA	TRBJ1-2	TRBD1	TGTGCCTGGAGTGTACTGCGGCAGGGGGGAGGCTACACCTTC	CAWSVLRQGGGYTF
TRBV14	NA	TRBJ2-2	NA	TGTGCCAGCAGCCAAGATGGGACAACCGGGGAGCTGTTTTTT	CASSQDGTTGELFF
TRBV27	NA	TRBJ2-1	TRBD2	TGTGCCAGCTCAAGGCCGGGACTATCGAGCTCCTACAATGAGCAGTTCTTC	CASSRPGLSSSYNEQFF
TRBV4-1	NA	TRBJ2-5	TRBD2	TGCGCCAGCAGCTTTCAGCGGGGGGGCCCCCAAGAGACCCAGTACTTC	CASSFQRGGPQETQYF
TRBV3-1/TRBV3-2	NA	TRBJ1-3	TRBD1	TGTGCCAGCACAGGGGGCAAAGCTGGAAACACCATATATTTT	CASTGGKAGNTIYF
TRBV5-1	NA	TRBJ2-7	TRBD2	TGCGCCAGCAGCTTGAAACTAGCGGGGACCTACGAGCAGTACTTC	CASSLKLAGTYEQYF
TRBV6-4	few	TRBJ2-1	NA	TGTGCCAGCAGTGACTCAGGGGACAACAATGAGCAGTTCTTC	CASSDSGDNNEQFF
TRBV30	NA	TRBJ2-7	NA	TGTGCCTGGAGTGTGGGGATTAGCGCTGGGCACGAGCAGTACTTC	CAWSVGISAGHEQYF
TRBV18	once	TRBJ1-1	TRBD1	TGTGCCAGCTCACCCACCCGACAGGGCGCTGAAGCTTTCTTT	CASSPTRQGAEAFF
TRBV6-7	NA	TRBJ1-4	NA	TGTGCCAGCAGGAGTGGGGGGTTCGGCGAAAAACTGTTTTTT	CASRSGGFGEKLFF
TRBV30	NA	TRBJ1-3	TRBD1	TGTGCCTGGAGGGGATACAGGGGAGAAGGTGGAAACACCATATATTTT	CAWRGYRGEGGNTIYF
TRBV5-1	NA	TRBJ2-1	NA	TGCGCCAGCAGCTTGGTGGAAGGGGGTGAGCAGTTCTTC	CASSLVEGGEQFF
TRBV6-5	once	TRBJ1-3	NA	TGTGCCAGCAGACAGGGACACTCTGGAAACACCATATATTTT	CASRQGHSGNTIYF
TRBV27	few	TRBJ1-2	NA	TGTGCCAGCAGTTTAGACAAATTTGGTGGCTACACCTTC	CASSLDKFGGYTF
TRBV9	NA	TRBJ2-1	TRBD2	TGTGCCAGCAGTGAACTAGCGGAGACCTACAATGAGCAGTTCTTC	CASSELAETYNEQFF
TRBV5-1	NA	TRBJ2-5	TRBD2	TGCGCCAGCAGACAACCGGGACTACAAGAGACCCAGTACTTC	CASRQPGLQETQYF
TRBV12-3/TRBV12-4	NA	TRBJ2-1	NA	TGTGCCAGCAGTAGGGACACCTACAATGAGCAGTTCTTC	CASSRDTYNEQFF
TRBV6-5	NA	TRBJ2-7	NA	TGTGCCAGCAGTTACCAAACAGGGATTGGCTACGAGCAGTACTTC	CASSYQTGIGYEQYF
TRBV5-6	NA	TRBJ2-7	NA	TGTGCCAGCAGCTTGGCCGACTATTACGAGCAGTACTTC	CASSLADYYEQYF
TRBV7-3	NA	TRBJ2-7	NA	TGTGCCAGCAGCTTATCGGTCACAGGAGAGCAGTACTTC	CASSLSVTGEQYF
TRBV7-9	NA	TRBJ2-3	TRBD1	TGTGCCAGCAGCCAACCAACAGGGGGTAGGGCAGATACGCAGTATTTT	CASSQPTGGRADTQYF
TRBV4-2	NA	TRBJ1-1	TRBD1	TGTGCCAGCAGCCGGGGGGGGACAGGCCGAAGGACTGAAGCTTTCTTT	CASSRGGTGRRTEAFF
TRBV9	NA	TRBJ1-3	TRBD1	TGTGCCAGCAGCCCCCGGACAGGCTCTGGAAACACCATATATTTT	CASSPRTGSGNTIYF
TRBV21-1	NA	TRBJ1-2	NA	TGTGCCAGCAGCGTAAGGTTGGGACAGGGAAGGGAAGGCTACACCTTC	CASSVRLGQGREGYTF
TRBV5-4	NA	TRBJ2-1	NA	TGTGCCAGCAGCTTGGGGGTCACGAGGGACAATGAGCAGTTCTTC	CASSLGVTRDNEQFF
TRBV7-9	few	TRBJ1-4	NA	TGTGCCAGCAGCCCCGCCTTGGGGCGCGATGAAAAACTGTTTTTT	CASSPALGRDEKLFF
TRBV4-1	once	TRBJ2-1	NA	TGCGCCAGCAGCCAAGTTTCAGGGGACTACAATGAGCAGTTCTTC	CASSQVSGDYNEQFF
TRBV9	NA	TRBJ2-1	NA	TGTGCCAGCAGCGTAGCTGGTAGCGGCGGGACCAATGAGCAGTTCTTC	CASSVAGSGGTNEQFF
TRBV6-2/TRBV6-3	NA	TRBJ1-2	NA	TGTGCCAGCAGTTACAGGGGACAAGAGGATGGCTACACCTTC	CASSYRGQEDGYTF
TRBV27	NA	TRBJ1-5	TRBD1	TGTGCCAGCATTACCACTGGGACAGTCAATAGCAATCAGCCCCAGCATTTT	CASITTGTVNSNQPQHF
TRBV12-5	NA	TRBJ2-1	TRBD2	TGTGCTAGTGGTTTGGTACTAGCGGGCTCCTACAATGAGCAGTTCTTC	CASGLVLAGSYNEQFF
TRBV6-5	NA	TRBJ2-5	TRBD1	TGTGCCAGCAGTTTACAGGGGGCGGGAGAGACCCAGTACTTC	CASSLQGAGETQYF
TRBV12-3/TRBV12-4	NA	TRBJ1-2	TRBD1	TGTGCCAGCAGTTTACAGGGGGGCTATGGCTACACCTTC	CASSLQGGYGYTF
TRBV28	NA	TRBJ2-1	NA	TGTGCCAGCAGTCTCGGGACACTAGACTACAATGAGCAGTTCTTC	CASSLGTLDYNEQFF
TRBV9	few	TRBJ2-7	NA	TGTGCCAGCAGCGTAGGGGACACCCTCTCCTACGAGCAGTACTTC	CASSVGDTLSYEQYF